The 26 T cell receptor beta chains below were found in one sample sequenced in a study of a mutant IDH1 vaccine in newly diagnosed glioma. Here immunoSEQ multiplex PCR was the method, and the copy in TCRdb shows in-frame clones only, minus some. Of about 88,000 clones detected, roughly 80% appear once; the ten largest clones hold around 5%. The time point: baseline, week 1 (first vaccination visit). Treatment denoted: pre-vaccination baseline after standard-of-care therapy. Here the sequenced sample was PBMCs, taken from a glioma patient treated with radiotherapy, temozolomide or both. The receptors stem from a middle-aged man with glioma. Some clones in this sample may be carry-over from other donors' samples.

The genes are TRBV2 and TRBJ1-1; 11 positions match TRBD1. Per the germline V gene, CDR1 is SNHLY and CDR2 is FYNNEI. V trimming: 9 bases; J trimming: 3 bases; junction bases outside the gene matches: 3. The CDR3 is 13 amino acids. The CDR3 DNA reads as TGTGCCAGTCGGGACAGGGGGGACACTGAAGCTTTCTTT. It is translated as CASRDRGDTEAFF.

This clone was seen just once. The chain employs TRBV29-1 and TRBJ1-1; no reliable D call. Germline lookup yields CDR1 SQVTM and CDR2 ANQGSEA. V was cut by 0 bases and J by 4 bases, with 6 bases left in between. This CDR3 comprises 12 residues. As DNA, the CDR3 is TGCAGCGTTGAAGAAGGCGGCACTGAAGCTTTCTTT. This codes for CSVEEGGTEAFF.

The chain uses TRBV5-1 and TRBJ1-1, with D unresolved. This CDR3 spans 14 amino acids. Looked up from germline, CDR1 is SGHRS and CDR2 is YFSETQ. Trimming removed 1 base at V and 0 bases at J, with 7 bases between. The CDR3 protein is CASSLLGVNTEAFF. CDR3 nucleotides: TGCGCCAGCAGCTTGTTGGGAGTGAACACTGAAGCTTTCTTT.

The chain couples TRBV5-1 to TRBJ1-1, with 8 bases aligning to TRBD1. The CDR3 extends over 15 amino acids. Germline CDR1 SGHRS, CDR2 YFSETQ. After removal of 2 bases from V and 4 bases from J, the junction contained 7 bases not matched to a gene. The CDR3 protein is CASSFGQGAVTEAFF. The CDR3 coding sequence is TGCGCCAGCAGCTTCGGTCAGGGGGCGGTCACTGAAGCTTTCTTT.

This chain connects TRBV7-2 to TRBJ2-7; perhaps D is TRBD1 or TRBD2 (6 bases each). V lost 0 bases and J lost 2, with 14 bases in between. The CDR3 is 16 residues long. Per germline, CDR1 SGHTA and CDR2 FQGNSA. The CDR3 sequence is CASSLAPRGDTYEQYF. CDR3 coding DNA: TGTGCCAGCAGCTTAGCGCCGAGGGGGGATACCTACGAGCAGTACTTC.

In this sample, this clone is medium-sized. The rearrangement uses TRBV7-9 and TRBJ1-2, with a tentative D call TRBD1 (6 bases). V lost 7 bases, J lost 4 bases, and 19 bases lay in between. Germline V CDR1 and CDR2: SEHNR, FQNEAQ (reference sequence). This CDR3 spans 15 amino acids. CDR3 DNA: TGTGCCAGCACCCGTGAGGGGGGGCTCGCCTATGGCTACACCTTC. Protein: CASTREGGLAYGYTF.

The chain is built from TRBV29-1 and TRBJ1-1; D gene unclear. This CDR3 has 13 residues. Germline V gene data show CDR1 as SQVTM and CDR2 as ANQGSEA. V was trimmed by 2 bases and J by 4 bases, leaving 11 bases between them. CDR3 in amino acids: CSVEPGEVTEAFF. The CDR3 DNA reads as TGCAGCGTTGAACCTGGGGAAGTCACTGAAGCTTTCTTT.

The chain has TRBV29-1 and TRBJ2-5, with D possibly matching TRBD1 (5 bases). Germline-derived CDR1 and CDR2 are SQVTM and ANQGSEA. V lost 0 bases, J lost 1 base, and 9 bases lay in between. The CDR3 has 14 amino acids. Here the CDR3 DNA reads TGCAGCGTTGAAGATCAGGGCAGCCAAGAGACCCAGTACTTC. As protein: CSVEDQGSQETQYF.

The chain uses TRBV6-5 and TRBJ1-2, with a weak D call TRBD1 (5 bases). CDR1 and CDR2 (germline): MNHEY, SVGAGI. This CDR3 is 15 amino acids long. Between the trimmed V and J ends, which lost 0 bases and 4 bases, there was a span of 12 bases. For the CDR3, the DNA is TGTGCCAGCAGTTACTCACACGGGGGAGGCTATGGCTACACCTTC. This encodes CASSYSHGGGYGYTF.

This chain uses TRBV27 with TRBJ2-3; a weak D match, TRBD1 (6 bases). V gave up 3 bases and J gave up 5 bases, with 12 bases separating them. Germline CDR1 is MNHEY and CDR2 is SMNVEV (reference sequence). CDR3 length: 14 residues. Here the CDR3 DNA reads TGTGCCAGCAGTTTGTTTGGGACAAGAGATACGCAGTATTTT. Amino acids: CASSLFGTRDTQYF.

Here the CDR3 DNA reads TGTGCCAGCAGCCTTACCACCTGGGAGACCCAGTACTTC. It specifies CASSLTTWETQYF. This chain connects TRBV11-2 to TRBJ2-5; D gene uncertain. The CDR3 contains 13 residues. Germline V gene lookup returns CDR1 SGHAT and CDR2 FQNNGV. Trimming left V 5 bases short and J 5 bases short, with 12 bases between.

The V gene is TRBV5-1, the J gene TRBJ1-2; 7 nucleotides agree with TRBD1. Germline CDR1 is SGHRS and CDR2 is YFSETQ. This CDR3 has 15 residues. V shed 4 bases and J 0 bases; nucleotides not matched to a gene: 6. The CDR3 DNA reads as TGCGCCAGCAGCATAACACAGGGGACTAACTATGGCTACACCTTC. It specifies CASSITQGTNYGYTF.

V is TRBV5-1 and J is TRBJ1-2; TRBD1 might be the D (6 bases). V lost 4 bases, J lost 1 base, and 14 bases lay in between. CDR3 length equals 15 residues. Germline assignment: CDR1 SGHRS and CDR2 YFSETQ. This CDR3 is CASSQQGGGNYGYTF. DNA for the CDR3: TGCGCCAGCAGCCAACAGGGAGGGGGTAACTATGGCTACACCTTC.

The chain employs TRBV9 and TRBJ2-1; 13 positions match TRBD2. V shed 2 bases and J 8 bases; nucleotides not matched to a gene: 4. CDR1 and CDR2 (germline): SGDLS, YYNGEE. CDR3 length: 15 amino acids. The CDR3 loop is CASSVGLAGVDEQFF. As DNA, the CDR3 is TGTGCCAGCAGCGTTGGACTAGCGGGGGTGGATGAGCAGTTCTTC.

The V gene is TRBV10-3, the J gene TRBJ1-5; the D gene is possibly TRBD1 (5 bases). The CDR3 consists of 13 residues. Germline values: CDR1 ENHRY, CDR2 SYGVKD. Trimming left V 2 bases short and J 7 bases short, with 9 bases between. The CDR3 reads CAISEGARQPQHF. DNA of the CDR3: TGTGCCATCAGTGAGGGGGCTCGCCAGCCCCAGCATTTT.

The chain carries TRBV4-2 and TRBJ1-1; the D is unclear. CDR3 size: 15 residues. Germline values: CDR1 LGHNA, CDR2 YNFKEQ. V lost 1 base and J lost 0, with 9 bases in between. This CDR3 is CASSQVGDMNTEAFF. The CDR3 DNA sequence: TGTGCCAGCAGCCAAGTGGGAGACATGAACACTGAAGCTTTCTTT.

The chain has TRBV12-5 and TRBJ1-2; possible D gene TRBD1, 5 bases. The CDR3 is 13 residues long. Germline CDR1 and CDR2: LGHNT and FRNRAP. Trimming cost V 3 bases and J 8 bases, with 13 bases left between them. CDR3 sequence: CASGFGGGGGYTF. The CDR3 DNA is TGTGCTAGTGGTTTTGGCGGGGGAGGGGGCTACACCTTC. Complete variable domain (other parts from reference TRBV12-5 and TRBJ1-2): DARVTQTPRHKVTEMGQEVTMRCQPILGHNTVFWYRQTMMQGLELLAYFRNRAPLDDSGMPKDRFSAEMPDATLATLKIQPSEPRDSAVYFCASGFGGGGGYTFGSGTRLTVV.

This chain uses TRBV29-1 with TRBJ1-5; TRBD1 matches at 8 bases. The CDR3 is 13 amino acids. Germline lookup yields CDR1 SQVTM and CDR2 ANQGSEA. The ends lost 2 bases at V and 7 bases at J; junction bases unmatched: 4. This CDR3 reads CSVEFRQGQPQHF. CDR3 coding DNA: TGCAGCGTTGAATTCCGACAGGGGCAGCCCCAGCATTTT.

The chain joins TRBV7-2 to TRBJ1-6; a possible D gene is TRBD1 (6 bases). CDR1 and CDR2 (germline): SGHTA, FQGNSA. V was pared by 6 bases and J by 0 bases, with 12 bases between. The CDR3 consists of 16 residues. In DNA, the CDR3 is TGTGCCAGCAGACAACAGGGAAGCTCCTATAATTCACCCCTCCACTTT. Translated: CASRQQGSSYNSPLHF.

The CDR3 sequence: CASSYSRGQETQYF. The DNA for the CDR3 is TGTGCCAGCAGTTACTCTCGCGGCCAAGAGACCCAGTACTTC. This sequence joins TRBV6-5 and TRBJ2-5; D ambiguous. This CDR3 region has 14 residues. V lost 0 bases and J 1 base, leaving 6 bases between the germline ends. Germline CDR1 is MNHEY and CDR2 is SVGAGI.

V gene TRBV5-1 combines with J gene TRBJ2-5; 8 bases agree with TRBD2. J lost 5 bases, V lost 4 bases, and 1 base had no gene match. This CDR3 comprises 12 residues. Germline CDR1 is SGHRS and CDR2 is YFSETQ. Here the CDR3 reads CASSRGGETQYF. The CDR3 bases are TGCGCCAGCAGCCGGGGGGGGGAGACCCAGTACTTC.

The CDR3 DNA reads as TGTGCCAGCAGTGCCGGGGGGGCCCACCAAGAGACCCAGTACTTC. Translating it yields CASSAGGAHQETQYF. This chain uses TRBV6-6 with TRBJ2-5, with TRBD2 matching over 8 bases. The germline CDR1 and CDR2 sequences are MNHNY and SVGAGI (reference sequence). This CDR3 is 15 amino acids long. Trimming took 5 bases from V and 0 from J; bases not matched to a gene: 5.

The chain recombines TRBV5-5 with TRBJ1-2; 7 positions match TRBD1. This CDR3 has 14 residues. V shed 1 base, J shed 6 bases, and the junction held 6 bases outside the gene matches. Germline lookup yields CDR1 SGHKS and CDR2 YYEKEE (reference sequence). The CDR3 here is CASSLRQGGDGYTF. CDR3 nucleotides: TGTGCCAGCAGCTTGCGACAGGGTGGGGATGGCTACACCTTC.

This clone was detected a few times. This sequence joins TRBV7-9 and TRBJ1-2, with 8 bases matching TRBD1. Per the germline V gene, CDR1 is SEHNR and CDR2 is FQNEAQ (reference sequence). The CDR3 covers 16 residues. Unmatched junction bases numbered 17, after V lost 3 bases and J lost 11 bases. DNA of the CDR3: TGTGCCAGCAGCTTTGTAGGACAGGGAGTGTATGAAGGATACACCTTC. It is translated as CASSFVGQGVYEGYTF.

V and J are TRBV4-2 and TRBJ1-6, with 7 bases lining up with TRBD1. CDR3 length: 16 amino acids. The germline V gene encodes CDR1 LGHNA and CDR2 YNFKEQ. V trimming: 0 bases; J trimming: 10 bases; junction bases outside the gene matches: 9. CDR3 in amino acids: CASSQDRATGRSPLHF. The CDR3 nucleotides read TGTGCCAGCAGCCAAGATCGGGCGACAGGGCGCTCACCCCTCCACTTT.

V usage is TRBV7-9 and J usage is TRBJ2-7, with D possibly matching TRBD1 (5 bases). Trimming pared 5 bases from V and 1 base from J, leaving 18 bases between. The CDR3 length is 16 residues. Germline V gene lookup returns CDR1 SEHNR and CDR2 FQNEAQ (reference sequence). The CDR3 loop is CASSNFRARESYEQYF. The CDR3 DNA sequence: TGTGCCAGCAGCAACTTCAGGGCCCGAGAGTCCTACGAGCAGTACTTC.